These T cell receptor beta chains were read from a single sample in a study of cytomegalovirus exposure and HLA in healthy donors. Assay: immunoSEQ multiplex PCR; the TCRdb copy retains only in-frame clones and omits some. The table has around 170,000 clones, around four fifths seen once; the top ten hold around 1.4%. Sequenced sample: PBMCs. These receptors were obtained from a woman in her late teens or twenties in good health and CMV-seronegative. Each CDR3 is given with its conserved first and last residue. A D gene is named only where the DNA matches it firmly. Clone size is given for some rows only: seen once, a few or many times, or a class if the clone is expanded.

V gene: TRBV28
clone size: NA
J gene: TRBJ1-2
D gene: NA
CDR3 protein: CASSSLSYGYTF
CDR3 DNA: TGTGCCAGCAGTTCTCTTAGCTATGGCTACACCTTC

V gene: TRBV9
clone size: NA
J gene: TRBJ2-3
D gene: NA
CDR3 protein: CASSEVAPDTQYF
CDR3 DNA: TGTGCCAGCAGCGAGGTAGCCCCAGATACGCAGTATTTT

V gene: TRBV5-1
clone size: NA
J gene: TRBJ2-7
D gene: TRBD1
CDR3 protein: CASSLPGTGTEQYF
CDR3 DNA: TGCGCCAGCAGCCTGCCCGGGACAGGTACCGAGCAGTACTTC

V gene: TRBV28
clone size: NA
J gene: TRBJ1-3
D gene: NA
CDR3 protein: CASRNTASGNTIYF
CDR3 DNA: TGTGCCAGCAGAAATACAGCCTCTGGAAACACCATATATTTT

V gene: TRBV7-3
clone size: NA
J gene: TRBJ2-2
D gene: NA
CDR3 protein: CASSLLSRLDTGELFF
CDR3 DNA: TGTGCCAGCAGCTTACTTTCCCGGCTAGACACCGGGGAGCTGTTTTTT

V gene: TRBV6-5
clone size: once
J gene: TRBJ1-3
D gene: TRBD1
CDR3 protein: CASSRDSLGNTIYF
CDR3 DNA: TGTGCCAGCAGCCGGGACAGCTTGGGAAACACCATATATTTT

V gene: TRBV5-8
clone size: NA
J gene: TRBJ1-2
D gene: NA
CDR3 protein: CASSSRALSGGYTF
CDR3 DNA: TGTGCCAGCAGCTCCCGGGCATTGTCGGGGGGCTACACCTTC

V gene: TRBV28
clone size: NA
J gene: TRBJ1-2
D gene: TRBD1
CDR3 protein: CASSFNILQSTPGGNNGYTF
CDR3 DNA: TGTGCCAGCAGTTTCAATATTCTTCAATCTACCCCAGGGGGTAATAATGGCTACACCTTC

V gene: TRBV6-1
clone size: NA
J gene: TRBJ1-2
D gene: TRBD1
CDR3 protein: CASRVRDRAYGYTF
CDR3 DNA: TGTGCCAGCAGAGTTAGGGACAGGGCCTATGGCTACACCTTC

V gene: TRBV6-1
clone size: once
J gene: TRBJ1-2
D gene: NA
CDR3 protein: CASSELQYGYTF
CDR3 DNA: TGTGCCAGCAGTGAACTACAGTATGGCTACACCTTC

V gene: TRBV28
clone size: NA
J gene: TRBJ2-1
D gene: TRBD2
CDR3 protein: CASSFWEGSNEQFF
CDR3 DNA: TGTGCCAGCAGTTTTTGGGAGGGGTCCAATGAGCAGTTCTTC

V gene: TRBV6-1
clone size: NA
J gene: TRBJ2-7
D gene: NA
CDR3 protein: CASSRGFPYEQYF
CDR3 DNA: TGTGCCAGCAGCAGGGGATTTCCCTACGAGCAGTACTTC

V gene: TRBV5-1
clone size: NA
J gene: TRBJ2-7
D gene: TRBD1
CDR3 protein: CASSAERTGDSPYEQYF
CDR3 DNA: TGCGCCAGCAGCGCCGAAAGGACAGGGGACTCTCCTTACGAGCAGTACTTC

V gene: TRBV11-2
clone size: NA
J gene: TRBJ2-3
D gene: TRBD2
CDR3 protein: CASSSPAGGTQYF
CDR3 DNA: TGTGCCAGCAGCTCCCCGGCGGGGGGGACGCAGTATTTT

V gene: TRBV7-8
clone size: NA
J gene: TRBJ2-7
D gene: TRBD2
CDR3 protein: CASSLGTSGAWEQYF
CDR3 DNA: TGTGCCAGCAGCTTGGGGACTAGCGGGGCCTGGGAGCAGTACTTC

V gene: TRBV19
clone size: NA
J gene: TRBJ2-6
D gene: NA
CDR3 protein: CASRTGTSGANVLTF
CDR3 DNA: TGTGCCAGTAGGACAGGTACCTCTGGGGCCAACGTCCTGACTTTC

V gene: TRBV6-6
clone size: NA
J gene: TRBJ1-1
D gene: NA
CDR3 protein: CASSTGPMNTEAFF
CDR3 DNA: TGTGCCAGCAGTACAGGGCCCATGAACACTGAAGCTTTCTTT

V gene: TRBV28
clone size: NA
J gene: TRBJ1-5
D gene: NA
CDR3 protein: CASSFRQPQHF
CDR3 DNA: TGTGCCAGCAGTTTTCGTCAGCCCCAGCATTTT

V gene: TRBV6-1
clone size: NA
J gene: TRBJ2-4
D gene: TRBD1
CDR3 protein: CASSEGGQRRNIQYF
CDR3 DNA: TGTGCCAGCAGTGAAGGGGGACAGAGGAGAAACATTCAGTACTTC

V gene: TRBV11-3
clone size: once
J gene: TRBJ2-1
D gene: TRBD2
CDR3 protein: CASSLLPPGGPYNEQFF
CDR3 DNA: TGTGCCAGCAGCTTACTCCCCCCGGGGGGGCCCTACAATGAGCAGTTCTTC

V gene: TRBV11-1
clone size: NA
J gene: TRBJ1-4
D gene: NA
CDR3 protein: CASSLWTATNEKLFF
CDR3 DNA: TGTGCCAGCAGCTTATGGACAGCAACTAATGAAAAACTGTTTTTT

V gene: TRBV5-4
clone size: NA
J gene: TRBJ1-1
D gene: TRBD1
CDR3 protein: CASSEFRGFGNTEAFF
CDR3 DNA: TGTGCCAGCAGCGAGTTCAGGGGGTTCGGGAACACTGAAGCTTTCTTT

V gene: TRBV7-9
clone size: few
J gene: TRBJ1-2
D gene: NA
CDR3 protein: CASTSGGYFGYTF
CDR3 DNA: TGTGCCAGCACCTCGGGGGGTTACTTCGGCTACACCTTC

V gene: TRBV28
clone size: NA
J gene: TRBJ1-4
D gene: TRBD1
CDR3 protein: CASSLVAGGGRPGGEKLFF
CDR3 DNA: TGTGCCAGCAGTTTGGTTGCAGGGGGCGGGAGACCAGGCGGTGAAAAACTGTTTTTT

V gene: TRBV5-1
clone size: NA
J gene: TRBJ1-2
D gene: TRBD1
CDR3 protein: CASSLEAGQGSRLYGYTF
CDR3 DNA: TGCGCCAGCAGCTTGGAAGCGGGACAGGGTTCCCGATTGTATGGCTACACCTTC

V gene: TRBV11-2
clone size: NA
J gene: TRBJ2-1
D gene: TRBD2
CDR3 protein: CASSQRLAGVYNEQFF
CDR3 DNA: TGTGCCAGCAGCCAAAGACTAGCGGGGGTCTACAATGAGCAGTTCTTC

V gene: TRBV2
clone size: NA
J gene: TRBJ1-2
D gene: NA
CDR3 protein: CASSESGGSYGYTF
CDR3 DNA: TGTGCCAGCAGTGAATCGGGGGGGAGCTATGGCTACACCTTC

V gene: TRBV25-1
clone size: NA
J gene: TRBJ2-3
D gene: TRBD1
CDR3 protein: CASRSSGTGVPDTQYF
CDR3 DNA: TGTGCCAGCAGGTCCTCCGGGACAGGGGTGCCAGATACGCAGTATTTT

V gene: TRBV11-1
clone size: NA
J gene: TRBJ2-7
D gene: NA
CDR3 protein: CASSRQAHIPLYEQYF
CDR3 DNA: TGTGCCAGCAGCCGACAAGCACACATACCTCTGTACGAGCAGTACTTC

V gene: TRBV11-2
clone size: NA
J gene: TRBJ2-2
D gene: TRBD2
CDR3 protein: CASSLGLAGNTGELFF
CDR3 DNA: TGTGCCAGCAGCTTGGGACTAGCGGGGAACACCGGGGAGCTGTTTTTT

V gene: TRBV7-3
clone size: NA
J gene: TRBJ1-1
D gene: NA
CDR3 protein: CASSLGGSTEAFF
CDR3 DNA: TGTGCCAGCAGCTTGGGAGGGTCCACTGAAGCTTTCTTT

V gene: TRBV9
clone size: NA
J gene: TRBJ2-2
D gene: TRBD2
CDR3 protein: CASSEGRGGYTGELFF
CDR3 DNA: TGTGCCAGCAGCGAGGGGCGGGGGGGCTACACCGGGGAGCTGTTTTTT

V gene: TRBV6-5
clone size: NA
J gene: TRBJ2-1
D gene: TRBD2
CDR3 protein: CASSLGGEEQFF
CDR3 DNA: TGTGCCAGCAGTTTGGGGGGGGAAGAGCAGTTCTTC

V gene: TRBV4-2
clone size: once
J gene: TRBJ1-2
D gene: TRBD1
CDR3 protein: CASSQEGQGVYGYTF
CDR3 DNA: TGTGCCAGCAGCCAAGAGGGACAGGGGGTCTATGGCTACACCTTC

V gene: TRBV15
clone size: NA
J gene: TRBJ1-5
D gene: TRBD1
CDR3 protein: CATSPTGEGGNQPQHF
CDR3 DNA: TGTGCCACCAGCCCTACAGGGGAAGGTGGCAATCAGCCCCAGCATTTT

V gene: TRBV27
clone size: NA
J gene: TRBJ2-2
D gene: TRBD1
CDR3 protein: CASSLSGTGNTGELFF
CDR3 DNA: TGTGCCAGCAGTTTGTCCGGGACAGGGAACACCGGGGAGCTGTTTTTT

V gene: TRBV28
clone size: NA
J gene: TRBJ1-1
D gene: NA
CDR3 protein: CASSLLSGGRTNTEAFF
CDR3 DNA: TGTGCCAGCAGTTTACTCTCGGGAGGACGGACGAACACTGAAGCTTTCTTT

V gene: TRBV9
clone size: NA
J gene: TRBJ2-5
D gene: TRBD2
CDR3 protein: CASSPSGGMTQETQYF
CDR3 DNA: TGTGCCAGCAGCCCGAGCGGGGGGATGACCCAAGAGACCCAGTACTTC

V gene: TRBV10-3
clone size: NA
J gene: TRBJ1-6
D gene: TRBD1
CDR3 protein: CAISEATGDLSYNSPLHF
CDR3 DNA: TGTGCCATCAGTGAAGCGACAGGGGATCTATCCTATAATTCACCCCTCCACTTT

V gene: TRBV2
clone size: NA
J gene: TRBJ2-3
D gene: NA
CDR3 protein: CASSEEIADSTDTQYF
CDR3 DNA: TGTGCCAGCAGTGAAGAAATAGCCGATAGCACAGATACGCAGTATTTT

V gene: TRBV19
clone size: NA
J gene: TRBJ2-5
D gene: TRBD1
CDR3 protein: CASSTGQGVLETQYF
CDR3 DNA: TGTGCCAGTAGTACGGGACAGGGGGTGCTTGAGACCCAGTACTTC

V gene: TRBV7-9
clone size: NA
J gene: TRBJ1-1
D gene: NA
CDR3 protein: CASSLNLVGTEAFF
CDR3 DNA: TGTGCCAGCAGCTTAAACCTAGTCGGCACTGAAGCTTTCTTT

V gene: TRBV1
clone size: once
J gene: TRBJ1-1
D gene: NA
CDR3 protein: CTSSQGRQGRLWTEAFF
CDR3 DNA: TGCACCAGCAGCCAAGGTCGACAGGGGAGATTGTGGACTGAAGCTTTCTTT

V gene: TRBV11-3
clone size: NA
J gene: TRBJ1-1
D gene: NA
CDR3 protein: CASRGLENTEAFF
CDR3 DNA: TGTGCCAGCAGGGGACTGGAGAACACTGAAGCTTTCTTT

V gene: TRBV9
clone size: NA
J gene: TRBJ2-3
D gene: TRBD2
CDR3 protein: CASSASGGTTDTQYF
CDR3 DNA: TGTGCCAGCAGCGCTAGCGGGGGGACCACAGATACGCAGTATTTT

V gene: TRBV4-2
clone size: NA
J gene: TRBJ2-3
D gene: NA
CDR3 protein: CASSPVNTDTQYF
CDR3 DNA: TGTGCCAGCAGCCCTGTAAACACAGATACGCAGTATTTT

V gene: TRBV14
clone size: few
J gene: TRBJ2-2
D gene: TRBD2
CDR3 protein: CASSRSGGLGELFF
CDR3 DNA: TGTGCCAGCAGCCGTAGCGGGGGGCTCGGGGAGCTGTTTTTT

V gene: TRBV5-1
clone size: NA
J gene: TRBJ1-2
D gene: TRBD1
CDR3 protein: CASRGTASRGYTF
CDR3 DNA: TGCGCCAGCAGGGGGACAGCCTCCCGGGGCTACACCTTC

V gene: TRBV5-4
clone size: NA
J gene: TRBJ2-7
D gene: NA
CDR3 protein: CASSLVGRPSYEQYF
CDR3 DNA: TGTGCCAGCAGCTTGGTGGGCAGACCCTCCTACGAGCAGTACTTC

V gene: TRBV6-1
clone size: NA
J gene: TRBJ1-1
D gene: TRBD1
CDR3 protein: CASRGTGTGITEAFF
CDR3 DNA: TGTGCCAGCAGGGGGACCGGGACAGGGATCACTGAAGCTTTCTTT

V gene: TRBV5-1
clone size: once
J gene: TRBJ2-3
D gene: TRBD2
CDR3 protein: CASSLGLAGGPYIRDTQYF
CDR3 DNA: TGCGCCAGCAGCTTGGGACTAGCGGGGGGGCCGTATATCCGAGATACGCAGTATTTT

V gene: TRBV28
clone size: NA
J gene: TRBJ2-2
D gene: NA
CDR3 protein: CASTQGDLSSGELFF
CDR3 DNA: TGTGCCAGCACCCAAGGAGACTTGAGTAGCGGGGAGCTGTTTTTT

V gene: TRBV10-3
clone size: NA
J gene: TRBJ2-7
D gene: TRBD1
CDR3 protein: CAISSGQTYEQYF
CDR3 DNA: TGTGCCATCAGTTCGGGACAGACCTACGAGCAGTACTTC

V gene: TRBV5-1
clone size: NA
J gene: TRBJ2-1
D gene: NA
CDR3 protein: CASSSRGGDYNEQFF
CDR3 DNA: TGCGCCAGCAGCTCCCGCGGGGGCGACTACAATGAGCAGTTCTTC